These 25 T cell receptor beta chains came from one sample sequenced in a study of Graves' ophthalmopathy and Graves' hyperthyroidism. Amplified material comprised TCR beta CDR3 regions derived from RNA transcripts. HTBI-primed first-round RT-PCR preceded second-round multiplex PCR. TCRdb re-derived calls from the multiplex PCR reads in MiXCR, one entry per CDR3 protein. This sample yields some 400,000 distinct CDR3 sequences, of which around 18% are seen a single time; 1.5% to 2% belongs to the top ten. The sample taken for sequencing was peripheral blood. These receptors originate from a woman aged 18-29 years with Graves' ophthalmopathy.

This clonotype has a count of ten or more. The J gene is TRBJ1-1, the V gene TRBV10-1; 8 bases are shared with TRBD1. Per the germline V gene, CDR1 is WNHNN and CDR2 is SYGVQD (reference sequence). The CDR3 consists of 16 residues. The junction had 11 bases not matched to a gene; V was cut back by 8 bases and J by 0 bases. The CDR3 sequence: CASSPGQVGMNTEAFF. In DNA, the CDR3 is TGCGCCAGCTCCCCGGGACAGGTGGGGATGAACACTGAAGCTTTCTTT.

Ten or more counts support this clonotype. CDR3 DNA sequence: TGTGCCAGTTCTTCAGCAGGACAGGCCTCCTACGAGCAGTACTTC. Translation: CASSSAGQASYEQYF. This chain joins TRBV19 and TRBJ2-7; 7 bases map to TRBD1. The CDR3 sequence is 15 residues long. CDR1 is LNHDA and CDR2 is SQIVND in the germline V gene (reference sequence). V shed 8 bases and J 0 bases; nucleotides not matched to a gene: 10.

This clonotype was observed many times. The rearrangement uses TRBV28 and TRBJ1-5, with unresolved D. The CDR3 sequence is 15 residues long. Between the trimmed V and J ends, which lost 6 bases and 2 bases, there was a span of 14 bases. The V gene's germline CDR1 is MDHEN and CDR2 SYDVKM. The CDR3 DNA is TGTGCCAGCAGACCCAGGACCAGTGGCAATCAGCCCCAGCATTTT. As protein: CASRPRTSGNQPQHF. The variable domain in full, completed from reference TRBV28 and TRBJ1-5, reads DVKVTQSSRYLVKRTGEKVFLECVQDMDHENMFWYRQDPGLGLRLIYFSYDVKMKEKGDIPEGYSVSREKKERFSLILESASTNQTSMYLCASRPRTSGNQPQHFGDGTRLSIL.

This clonotype has at least ten counts. The rearrangement uses TRBV6-2 or TRBV6-3 and TRBJ1-5; no reliable D call. V lost 4 bases, J lost 0 bases, and 4 bases lay in between. There are 13 residues in the CDR3. In germline, CDR1 is MNHEY, CDR2 SVGEGT. CDR3 sequence (DNA): TGTGCCAGCAGTTGGGTTAGCAATCAGCCCCAGCATTTT. Protein product: CASSWVSNQPQHF.

This clonotype occurred many times. The rearrangement links TRBV12-3 or TRBV12-4 to TRBJ1-3; tentatively, D is TRBD1 (6 bases). Between the trimmed V and J ends, which lost 6 bases and 7 bases, there was a span of 19 bases. The CDR3 sequence is 15 residues long. CDR3 region: CASSSRDKSRNTIYF. DNA for the CDR3: TGTGCCAGCAGCAGCCGGGACAAGAGCAGGAACACCATATATTTT.

This clonotype was found many times. This rearrangement joins TRBV3-1 to TRBJ1-2, with TRBD1 as a possible D gene (5 bases). Germline-derived CDR1 and CDR2 are LGHDT and YNNKEL (reference sequence). V dropped 0 bases and J dropped 7 bases, with 12 bases sitting between them. The CDR3 length is 14 residues. The CDR3 DNA reads TGTGCCAGCAGCCAAGACAGAATTGGGGGTGGCTACACCTTC. Translated, it gives CASSQDRIGGGYTF.

This clonotype has ten or more counts. This chain uses TRBV6-2 or TRBV6-3 with TRBJ2-5; no reliable D call. The germline V gene has CDR1 MNHEY and CDR2 SVGEGT. The germline V and J ends were trimmed by 7 bases and 4 bases, with 7 bases remaining between them. The CDR3 length is 11 residues. CDR3 residues: CASIDPETQYF. DNA of the CDR3: TGTGCCAGCATAGATCCAGAGACCCAGTACTTC.

V gene TRBV14 combines with J gene TRBJ2-2; the D is unclear. Germline values: CDR1 SGHDN, CDR2 FVKESK. V was clipped by 0 bases and J by 5 bases, with 10 bases between them. This CDR3 has 15 amino acids. CDR3 amino acids: CASSQEDFGTGELFF. CDR3 coding DNA: TGTGCCAGCAGCCAAGAAGATTTTGGGACCGGGGAGCTGTTTTTT.

The sample holds a few counts of this clonotype. The V and J genes are TRBV20-1 and TRBJ2-3; D tentatively reads TRBD1 or TRBD2 (5 bases each). In germline, CDR1 is DFQATT, CDR2 SNEGSKA (reference sequence). Trimming took 3 bases from V and 4 from J, leaving 23 bases between them. CDR3 length equals 17 residues. The CDR3 DNA follows: TGCAGTGCTAGGCCCTACGGGGCCCGGATCACCCCAGATACGCAGTATTTT. It is translated as CSARPYGARITPDTQYF.

In its sample, this clonotype was seen many times. This chain connects TRBV6-1 to TRBJ2-5; 9 bases are a match to TRBD1. The CDR3 contains 12 residues. CDR1 and CDR2 (germline): MNHNS, SASEGT. The CDR3 bases are TGTGCGAGTGAAGGACAGGGGGAGACCCAGTACTTC. It translates to CASEGQGETQYF.

Written as DNA, the CDR3 is TGTGCCAGCAGCCTCCACAGGGTTGGGTACGAGCAGTACTTC. Amino acid sequence: CASSLHRVGYEQYF. The chain joins TRBV7-2 to TRBJ2-7; tentatively, D is TRBD1 (6 bases). V shed 5 bases and J shed 4 bases, with 15 bases lying between them. CDR1 is SGHTA and CDR2 is FQGNSA in the germline V gene. This CDR3 has 14 amino acids.

This clonotype occurred many times. The genes are TRBV6-5 and TRBJ2-7; weak D call: TRBD2 (5 bases). Germline V gene sequence: CDR1 MNHEY, CDR2 SVGAGI. Trimming cost V 0 bases and J 5 bases, with 17 bases left between them. The CDR3 spans 16 residues. CDR3 loop: CASSYSKIGLGHEQYF. In DNA form, the CDR3 reads TGTGCCAGCAGTTACTCGAAAATAGGACTTGGTCACGAGCAGTACTTC.

This clonotype has ten or more counts. V gene TRBV12-3 or TRBV12-4 combines with J gene TRBJ2-4, with D perhaps matching TRBD2 (7 bases). The CDR3 has 14 residues. The germline V and J ends were trimmed by 7 bases and 5 bases, with 15 bases remaining between them. The CDR3 sequence: CASTSGGAQNIQYF. Written as DNA, the CDR3 is TGTGCCAGCACCTCTGGGGGGGCGCAAAACATTCAGTACTTC.

This clonotype was seen at least ten times. The chain employs TRBV20-1 and TRBJ1-1; perhaps TRBD1 as D (6 bases). This CDR3 comprises 13 residues. Trimming took off 7 bases at V and 0 bases at J, with 12 bases between the two ends. Germline CDR1 reads DFQATT; CDR2 reads SNEGSKA (reference sequence). In DNA, the CDR3 is TGCAGTGTTCCGGACAGAATGAACACTGAAGCTTTCTTT. Translated: CSVPDRMNTEAFF.

This clonotype came up many times. The gene calls are TRBV5-1 and TRBJ2-7; 7 nucleotides match TRBD1. Losses at the gene ends were 4 bases for V and 5 bases for J; bases not matched to a gene: 9. Germline lookup yields CDR1 SGHRS and CDR2 YFSETQ. CDR3 length: 14 amino acids. CDR3 residues: CASSLGEGAHEQYF. The CDR3 DNA reads TGCGCCAGCAGCCTCGGAGAGGGGGCTCACGAGCAGTACTTC.

This clonotype was observed at least ten times. V gene TRBV6-2 or TRBV6-3 combines with J gene TRBJ1-2; perhaps TRBD1 as D (5 bases). Looked up from germline, CDR1 is MNHEY and CDR2 is SVGEGT. The CDR3 is made up of 15 amino acids. V was clipped by 4 bases and J by 3 bases, with 15 bases between them. CDR3 sequence: CASSLQVPGDYGYTF. The DNA for the CDR3 is TGTGCCAGCAGTTTACAGGTCCCCGGGGACTATGGCTACACCTTC.

This clonotype was detected ten times or more. The rearrangement uses TRBV12-3 or TRBV12-4 and TRBJ2-5; the D gene is possibly TRBD2 (5 bases). V was shortened by 5 bases and J by 10 bases, with 26 bases between the two germline ends. The CDR3 loop spans 16 amino acids. CDR3 protein: CASSGGAEESRDIQYF. The CDR3 DNA reads as TGTGCCAGCAGTGGTGGCGCGGAGGAGTCAAGAGATATCCAGTACTTC.

At least ten counts were recorded for this clonotype. This chain connects TRBV13 to TRBJ2-2; TRBD2 matches 12 bases. The length of the CDR3 is 15 residues. Germline V gene data show CDR1 as PRHDT and CDR2 as FYEKMQ (reference sequence). V dropped 5 bases and J dropped 6; count of bases not matched to a gene: 4. The DNA for the CDR3 is TGTGCCAGCAGCCGGACTAGCGGGAAGGCCGGGGAGCTGTTTTTT. This gives the protein CASSRTSGKAGELFF.

This clonotype has at least ten counts. The J gene is TRBJ1-1, the V gene TRBV20-1, with TRBD1 as a possible D gene (5 bases). V was cut by 6 bases and J by 0 bases, with 11 bases left in between. The CDR3 runs to 13 residues. CDR1 DFQATT and CDR2 SNEGSKA come from the germline V gene (reference sequence). The CDR3 bases are TGCAGTGCCTCGGGGGGTCTGAACACTGAAGCTTTCTTT. It codes for CSASGGLNTEAFF.

The chain employs TRBV4-3 and TRBJ1-6, with D uncertain. With 2 bases removed from V and 10 bases from J, the gap between germline ends came to 15 bases. The CDR3 sequence is 15 residues long. Per germline, CDR1 LGHNA and CDR2 YSLEER. The CDR3, as DNA: TGCGCCAGCAGCCAAACAACAGTGGCGCGATCACCCCTCCACTTT. It encodes CASSQTTVARSPLHF.

This clonotype was seen repeatedly, ten times or more. J is TRBJ2-7 and V is TRBV27, with 10 bases aligning to TRBD2. This CDR3 is built from 14 residues. V lost 3 bases to trimming and J lost 4 bases; unmatched junction nucleotides: 3. From germline, CDR1 is MNHEY and CDR2 SMNVEV (reference sequence). CDR3 amino acids: CASSFGTSAYEQYF. DNA of the CDR3: TGTGCCAGCAGTTTTGGGACTAGCGCATACGAGCAGTACTTC.

This clonotype was found a few times. This chain joins TRBV19 and TRBJ1-2, with 9 nucleotides matching TRBD1. The CDR3 runs 17 residues. CDR1 is LNHDA and CDR2 is SQIVND in the germline V gene (reference sequence). V gave up 0 bases and J gave up 4 bases; unmatched junction bases: 9. The DNA for the CDR3 is TGTGCCAGTAGTATAGATCGGGGGACAGGGAATGGCTATGGCTACACCTTC. Protein: CASSIDRGTGNGYGYTF.

This clonotype has at least ten counts. V is TRBV10-3 and J is TRBJ1-3; D is possibly TRBD1 (5 bases). Trimming took off 6 bases at V and 5 bases at J, with 17 bases between the two ends. Germline-derived CDR1 and CDR2 are ENHRY and SYGVKD. This CDR3 has 15 residues. The CDR3 sequence is CAISGGGVQRNTIYF. In DNA form, the CDR3 reads TGTGCCATCAGCGGCGGAGGGGTCCAAAGAAACACCATATATTTT.

This clonotype was observed many times. V and J are TRBV6-1 and TRBJ1-5; D ambiguous. The CDR3 extends over 13 amino acids. Per germline, CDR1 MNHNS and CDR2 SASEGT. V lost 2 bases, J lost 4 bases, and 6 bases lay in between. CDR3 sequence (DNA): TGTGCCAGCAGTGAACTGGGGAATCAGCCCCAGCATTTT. It codes for CASSELGNQPQHF.

This clonotype was recorded at least ten times. The chain combines TRBV20-1 with TRBJ2-7; possibly TRBD1 for D (5 bases). The ends were cut back, 3 bases at V and 4 bases at J, with 13 bases in the middle. CDR3 length: 13 amino acids. Germline CDR1 reads DFQATT; CDR2 reads SNEGSKA (reference sequence). This CDR3 is CSASQGRSYEQYF. CDR3 in DNA: TGCAGTGCTAGCCAGGGCCGCTCTTACGAGCAGTACTTC.